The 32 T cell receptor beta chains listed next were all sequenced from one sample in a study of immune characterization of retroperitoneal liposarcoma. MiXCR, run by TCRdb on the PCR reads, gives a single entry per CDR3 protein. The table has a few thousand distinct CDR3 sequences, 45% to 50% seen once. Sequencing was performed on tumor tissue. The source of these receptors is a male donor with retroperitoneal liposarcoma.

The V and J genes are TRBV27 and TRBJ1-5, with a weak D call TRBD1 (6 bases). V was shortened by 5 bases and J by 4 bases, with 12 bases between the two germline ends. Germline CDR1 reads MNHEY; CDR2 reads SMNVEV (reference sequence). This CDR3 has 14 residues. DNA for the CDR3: TGTGCCAGCAGTGCTTACAGGGCTAATCAGCCCCAGCATTTT. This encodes CASSAYRANQPQHF.

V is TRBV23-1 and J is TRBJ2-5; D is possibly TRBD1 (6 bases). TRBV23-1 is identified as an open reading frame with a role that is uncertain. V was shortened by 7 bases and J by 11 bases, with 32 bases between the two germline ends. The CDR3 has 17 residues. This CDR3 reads CASTTGHPGRSYNEQYF. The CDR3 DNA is TGCGCCAGCACCACGGGACACCCGGGGAGATCCTACAATGAGCAGTACTTC.

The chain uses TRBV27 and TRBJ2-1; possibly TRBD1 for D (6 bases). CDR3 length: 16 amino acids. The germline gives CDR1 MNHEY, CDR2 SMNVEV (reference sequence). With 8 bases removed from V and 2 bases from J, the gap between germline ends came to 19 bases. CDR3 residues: CASQNSRGSTYNEQFF. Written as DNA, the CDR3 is TGTGCCAGCCAGAATTCCAGGGGATCGACCTACAATGAGCAGTTCTTC.

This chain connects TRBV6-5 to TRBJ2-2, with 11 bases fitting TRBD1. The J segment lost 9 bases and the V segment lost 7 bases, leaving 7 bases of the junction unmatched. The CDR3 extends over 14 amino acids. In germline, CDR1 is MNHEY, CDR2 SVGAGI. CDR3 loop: CASIPDRGRRELFF. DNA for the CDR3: TGTGCCAGCATTCCGGACAGGGGGCGGAGGGAGCTGTTTTTT.

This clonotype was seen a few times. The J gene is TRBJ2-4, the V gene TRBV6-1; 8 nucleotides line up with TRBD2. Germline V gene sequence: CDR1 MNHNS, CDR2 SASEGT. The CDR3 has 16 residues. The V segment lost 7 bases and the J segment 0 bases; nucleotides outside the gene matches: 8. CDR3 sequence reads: CASTRNAGGAKNIQYF. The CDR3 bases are TGTGCCAGCACCCGAAACGCGGGGGGAGCCAAAAACATTCAGTACTTC.

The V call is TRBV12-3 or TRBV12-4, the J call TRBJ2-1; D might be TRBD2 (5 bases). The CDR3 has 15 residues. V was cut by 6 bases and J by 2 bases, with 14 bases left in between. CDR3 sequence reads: CASSPDGNPYNEQFF. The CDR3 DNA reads TGTGCCAGCAGCCCGGACGGGAATCCCTACAATGAGCAGTTCTTC.

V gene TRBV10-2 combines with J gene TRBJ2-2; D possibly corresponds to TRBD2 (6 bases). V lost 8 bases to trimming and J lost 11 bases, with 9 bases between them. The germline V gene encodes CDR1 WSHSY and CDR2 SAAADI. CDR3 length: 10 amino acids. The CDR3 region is CASGGGELFF. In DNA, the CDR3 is TGCGCCAGCGGGGGAGGAGAGCTGTTTTTT.

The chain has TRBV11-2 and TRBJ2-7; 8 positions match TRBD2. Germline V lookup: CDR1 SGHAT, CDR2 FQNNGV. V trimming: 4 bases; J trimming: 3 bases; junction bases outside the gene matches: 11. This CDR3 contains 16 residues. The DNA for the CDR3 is TGTGCCAGCAGCTCCGGGGGGGCTAGTTGGGACTACGAGCAGTACTTC. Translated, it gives CASSSGGASWDYEQYF. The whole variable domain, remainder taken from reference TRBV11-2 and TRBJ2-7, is EAGVAQSPRYKIIEKRQSVAFWCNPISGHATLYWYQQILGQGPKLLIQFQNNGVVDDSQLPKDRFSAERLKGVDSTLKIQPAKLEDSAVYLCASSSGGASWDYEQYFGPGTRLTVT.

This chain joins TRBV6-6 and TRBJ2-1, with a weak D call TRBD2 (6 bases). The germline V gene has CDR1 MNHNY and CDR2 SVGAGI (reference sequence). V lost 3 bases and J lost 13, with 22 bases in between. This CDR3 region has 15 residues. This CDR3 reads CASSYSPGTGETQFF. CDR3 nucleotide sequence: TGTGCCAGCAGTTATAGCCCCGGGACGGGAGAGACCCAGTTCTTC.

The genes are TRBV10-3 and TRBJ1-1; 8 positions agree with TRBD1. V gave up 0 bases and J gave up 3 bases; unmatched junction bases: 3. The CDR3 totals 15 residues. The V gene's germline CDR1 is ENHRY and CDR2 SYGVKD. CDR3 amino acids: CAISESDRVDTEAFF. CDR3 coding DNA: TGTGCCATCAGTGAGTCGGACAGGGTAGACACTGAAGCTTTCTTT.

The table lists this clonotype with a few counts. CDR3 bases: TGTGCCAGCAGCTTAGAGGGTGCAGATCCGCACAATGAGCAGTACTTC. Residues: CASSLEGADPHNEQYF. The chain couples TRBV7-8 to TRBJ2-5; no reliable D call. Trimming left V 1 base short and J 11 bases short, with 23 bases between. The CDR3 spans 16 residues. Germline V lookup: CDR1 SGHVS, CDR2 FQNEAQ.

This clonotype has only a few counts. The CDR3: CASSLVAASSYNEQFF. DNA of the CDR3: TGTGCCAGCAGCTTAGTCGCGGCGAGCTCCTACAATGAGCAGTTCTTC. This chain connects TRBV7-2 to TRBJ2-1; D gene unclear. The CDR3 totals 16 residues. The V and J ends lost 1 base and 0 bases respectively, with 10 bases between them. CDR1 and CDR2 (germline): SGHTA, FQGNSA.

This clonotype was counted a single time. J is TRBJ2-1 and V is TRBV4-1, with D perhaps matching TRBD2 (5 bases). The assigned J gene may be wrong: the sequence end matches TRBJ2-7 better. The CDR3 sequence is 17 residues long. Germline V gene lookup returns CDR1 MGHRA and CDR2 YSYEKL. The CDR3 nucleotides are TGCGCCAGCAGCCAAGAGTATGGAGGAGCATCCTACAATGAGCAGTACTTC. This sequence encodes CASSQEYGGASYNEQYF.

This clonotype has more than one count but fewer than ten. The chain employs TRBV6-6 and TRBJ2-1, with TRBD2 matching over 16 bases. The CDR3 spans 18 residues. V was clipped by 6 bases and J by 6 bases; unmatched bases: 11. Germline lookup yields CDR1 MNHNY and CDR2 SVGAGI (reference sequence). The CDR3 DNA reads TGTGCCAGCAGACCCGGGACTAGCGGGAGGGCCCTCTCCAATGAGCAGTTCTTC. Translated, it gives CASRPGTSGRALSNEQFF.

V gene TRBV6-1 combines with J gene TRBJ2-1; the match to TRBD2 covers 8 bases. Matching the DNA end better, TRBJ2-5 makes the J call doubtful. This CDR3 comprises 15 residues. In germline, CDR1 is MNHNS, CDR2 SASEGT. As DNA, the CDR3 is TGTGCCAGCAGGGAAACAGCGGGAGCGCGGAAGACCCAGTACTTC. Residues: CASRETAGARKTQYF.

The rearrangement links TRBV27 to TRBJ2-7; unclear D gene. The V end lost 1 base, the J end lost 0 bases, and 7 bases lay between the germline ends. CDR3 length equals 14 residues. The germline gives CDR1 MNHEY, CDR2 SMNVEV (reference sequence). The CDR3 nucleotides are TGTGCCAGCAGTTTATTTACGGGCTCCTACGAGCAGTACTTC. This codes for CASSLFTGSYEQYF.

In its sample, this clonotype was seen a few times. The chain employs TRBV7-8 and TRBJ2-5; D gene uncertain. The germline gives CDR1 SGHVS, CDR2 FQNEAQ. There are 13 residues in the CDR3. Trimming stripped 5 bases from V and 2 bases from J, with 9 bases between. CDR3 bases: TGTGCCAGCAGCCGGACGATACAAGAGACCCAGTACTTC. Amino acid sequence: CASSRTIQETQYF.

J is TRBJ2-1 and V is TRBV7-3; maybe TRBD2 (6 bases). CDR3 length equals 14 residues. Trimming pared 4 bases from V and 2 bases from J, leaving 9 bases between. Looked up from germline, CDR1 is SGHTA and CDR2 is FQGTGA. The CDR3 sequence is CASSSGLAYNEQFF. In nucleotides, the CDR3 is TGTGCCAGCAGCTCGGGACTGGCCTACAATGAGCAGTTCTTC.

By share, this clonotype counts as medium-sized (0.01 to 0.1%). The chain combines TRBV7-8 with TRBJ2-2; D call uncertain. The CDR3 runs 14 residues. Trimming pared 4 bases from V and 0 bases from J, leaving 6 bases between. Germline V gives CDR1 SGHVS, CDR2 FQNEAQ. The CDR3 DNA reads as TGTGCCAGCAGCTCCTTTACGAACACCGGGGAGCTGTTTTTT. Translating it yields CASSSFTNTGELFF. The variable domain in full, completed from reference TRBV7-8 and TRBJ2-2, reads GAGVSQSPRYKVAKRGQDVALRCDPISGHVSLFWYQQALGQGPEFLTYFQNEAQLDKSGLPSDRFFAERPEGSVSTLKIQRTQQEDSAVYLCASSSFTNTGELFFGEGSRLTVL.

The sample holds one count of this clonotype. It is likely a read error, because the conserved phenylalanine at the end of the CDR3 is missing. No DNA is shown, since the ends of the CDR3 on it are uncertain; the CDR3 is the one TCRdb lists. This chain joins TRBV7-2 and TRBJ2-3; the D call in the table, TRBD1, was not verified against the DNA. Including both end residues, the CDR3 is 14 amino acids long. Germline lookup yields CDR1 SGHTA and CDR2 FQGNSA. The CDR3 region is CASSLGTGGPPMSL.

CDR3 sequence reads: CATHQTSGRNEQYF. CDR3 sequence (DNA): TGCGCCACGCACCAGACTAGCGGGAGAAACGAGCAGTACTTC. The chain uses TRBV10-1 and TRBJ2-1; 12 positions agree with TRBD2. The J call is uncertain, as TRBJ2-7 better fits the DNA end. Germline CDR1 WNHNN, CDR2 SYGVQD (reference sequence). CDR3 length: 14 residues.

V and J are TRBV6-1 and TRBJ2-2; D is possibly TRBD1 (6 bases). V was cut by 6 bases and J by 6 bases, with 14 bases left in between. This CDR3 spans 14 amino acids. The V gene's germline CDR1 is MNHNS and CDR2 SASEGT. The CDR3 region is CASSIKQGPGELFF. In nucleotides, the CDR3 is TGTGCCAGCAGCATTAAACAGGGACCCGGGGAGCTGTTTTTT.

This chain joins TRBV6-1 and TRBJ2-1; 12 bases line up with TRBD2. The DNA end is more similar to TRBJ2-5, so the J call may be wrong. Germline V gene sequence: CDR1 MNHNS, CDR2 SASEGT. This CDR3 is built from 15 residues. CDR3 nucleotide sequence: TGTGCCTATGCTTGGACTAGCGGGACCCAAGAGACCCAGTACTTC. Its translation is CAYAWTSGTQETQYF.

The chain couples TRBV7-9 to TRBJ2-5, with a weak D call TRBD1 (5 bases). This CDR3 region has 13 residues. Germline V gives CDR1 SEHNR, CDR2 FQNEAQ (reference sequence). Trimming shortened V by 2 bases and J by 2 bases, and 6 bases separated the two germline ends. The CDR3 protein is CASSLRQQETQYF. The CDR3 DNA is TGTGCCAGCAGCTTACGACAGCAAGAGACCCAGTACTTC.

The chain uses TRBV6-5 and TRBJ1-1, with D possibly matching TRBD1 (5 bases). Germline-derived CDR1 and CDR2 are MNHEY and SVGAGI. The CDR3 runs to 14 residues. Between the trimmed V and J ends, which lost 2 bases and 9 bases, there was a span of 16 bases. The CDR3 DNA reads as TGTGCCAGCAGTTACAGTTTTAGGGGTGGAAAAGCTTTCTTT. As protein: CASSYSFRGGKAFF.

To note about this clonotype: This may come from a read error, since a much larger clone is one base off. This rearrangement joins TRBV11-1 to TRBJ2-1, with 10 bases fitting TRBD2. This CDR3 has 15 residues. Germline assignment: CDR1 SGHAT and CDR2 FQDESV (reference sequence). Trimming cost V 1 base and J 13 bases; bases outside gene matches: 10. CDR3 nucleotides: TGTGCCAGCAGCTTAGGGCTAGCGGGAGAAGAGACCCAGTTCTTC. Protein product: CASSLGLAGEETQFF.

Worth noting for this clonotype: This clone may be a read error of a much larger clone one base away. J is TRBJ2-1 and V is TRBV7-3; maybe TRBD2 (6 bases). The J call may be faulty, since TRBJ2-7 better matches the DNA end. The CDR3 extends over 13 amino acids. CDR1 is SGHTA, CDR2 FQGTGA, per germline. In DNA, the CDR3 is TGTGCCAGCAGCCGTGGGGGGAACAATGAGCAGTACTTC. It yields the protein CASSRGGNNEQYF.

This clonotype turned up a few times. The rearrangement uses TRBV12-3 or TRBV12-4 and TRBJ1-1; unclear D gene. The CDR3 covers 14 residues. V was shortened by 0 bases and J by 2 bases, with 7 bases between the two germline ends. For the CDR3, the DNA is TGTGCCAGCAGTTTAGCGCCAGGCAACACTGAAGCTTTCTTT. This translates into CASSLAPGNTEAFF.

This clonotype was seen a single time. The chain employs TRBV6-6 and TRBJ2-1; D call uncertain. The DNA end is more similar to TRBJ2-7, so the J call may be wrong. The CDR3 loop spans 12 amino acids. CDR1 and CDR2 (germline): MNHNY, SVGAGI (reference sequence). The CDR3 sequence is CASKDASYEQYF. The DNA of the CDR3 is TGTGCCAGCAAGGACGCCTCCTACGAGCAGTACTTC.

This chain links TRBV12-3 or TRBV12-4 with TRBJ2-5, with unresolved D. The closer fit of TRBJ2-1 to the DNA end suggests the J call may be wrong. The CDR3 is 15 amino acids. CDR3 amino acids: CASSSGSTMLETQFF. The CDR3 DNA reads TGTGCCAGCAGTTCTGGTTCCACCATGTTAGAGACCCAGTTCTTC.

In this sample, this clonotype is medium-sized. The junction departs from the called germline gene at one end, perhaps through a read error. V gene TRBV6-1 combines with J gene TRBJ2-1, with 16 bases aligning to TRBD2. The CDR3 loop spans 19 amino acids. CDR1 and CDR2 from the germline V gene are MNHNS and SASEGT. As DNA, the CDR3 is TGTGCCAGCAGTGAGCATCTGGGACTAGCGGGAGGGGGTTACAGTGAGCAGTTCTTC. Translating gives CASSEHLGLAGGGYSEQFF.

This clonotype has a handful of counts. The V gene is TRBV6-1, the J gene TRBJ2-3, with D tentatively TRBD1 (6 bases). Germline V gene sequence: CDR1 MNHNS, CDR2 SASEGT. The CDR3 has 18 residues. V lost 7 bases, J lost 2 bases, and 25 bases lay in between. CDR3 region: CASTEFPGGQRNTDTQYF. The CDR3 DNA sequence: TGTGCCAGCACTGAGTTCCCTGGGGGACAAAGAAACACAGATACGCAGTATTTT.